Included here is one TCR beta chain sequence, with context. These data are taken from a study of OX40 agonist ivuxolimab in advanced cancers. This CDR3 has 13 residues. V lost 3 bases, J lost 5 bases, and 7 bases lay in between. CDR1 and CDR2 (germline): MNHNS, SASEGT. Clones were read by immunoSEQ multiplex PCR, and TCRdb kept only the in-frame ones, dropping some. The repertoire holds some 40,000 clones, around 80% seen once, with around a tenth in the top ten. The material sequenced was CD4+ or CD8+ T cells sorted from blood, taken in a trial of the OX40 agonist ivuxolimab. The sequence was collected from an adult with an advanced solid tumor such as melanoma, head and neck, liver or kidney cancer. The chain joins TRBV6-1 to TRBJ2-2; D gene unclear. As DNA, the CDR3 is TGTGCCAGCAGTGAGTGGTTAACCGGGGAGCTGTTTTTT. This gives the protein CASSEWLTGELFF.